Sequencing of this T cell receptor beta chain was carried out in a study of T-cell reconstitution after alpha-beta-depleted transplantation in children. Study-wide points: Once a year had passed after transplant, T-cell counts and diversity came mostly from newly produced T cells.

Remarks on this clonotype: What it binds is unknown.

The library targeted TCRbeta and was prepared with unique molecular identifiers. TCRdb re-called the PCR reads with MiXCR, one entry per CDR3 protein. Of around 500,000 distinct CDR3 sequences in the sample, approximately 22% are singletons; the top ten hold around 14%. J lost 0 bases, V lost 5 bases, and 16 bases had no gene match. Germline loops: CDR1 PRHDT, CDR2 FYEKMQ (reference sequence). This CDR3 has 18 residues. The sequence came from a boy under two years old who had a stem cell transplant for acute myeloid leukemia, so the T cells may come from the graft donor. The specimen comprised PBMCs, mostly from graft donor cells, sampled 360 days after TCRalphabeta/CD19-depleted stem cell transplant. This rearrangement joins TRBV13 to TRBJ2-7; 7 bases align to TRBD1. CDR3 sequence (DNA): TGTGCCAGCAGCCCCCGGACAGGAGGATTGGGGAGCTCCTACGAGCAGTACTTC. Translated: CASSPRTGGLGSSYEQYF.